Listed below are T cell receptor beta chains from one sample, sequenced in a study of cytomegalovirus exposure and HLA in healthy donors. TCRdb keeps only in-frame clones here, not all; method: immunoSEQ multiplex PCR. In all, the sample yields around 53,000 clones. Specimen: PBMCs. Every receptor here comes from a woman in her twenties or thirties in good health and CMV-seropositive. Each CDR3 is given with its conserved first and last residue. Fields, in order: D gene, J gene, V gene, CDR3 protein, CDR3 DNA. D genes are given only for firm matches.

D gene: TRBD1; J gene: TRBJ2-1; V gene: TRBV7-9; CDR3 protein: CASSLLPGQGALGQFF; CDR3 DNA: TGTGCCAGCAGCTTACTCCCGGGACAGGGGGCCTTGGGGCAGTTCTTC
D gene: TRBD1; J gene: TRBJ1-1; V gene: TRBV29-1; CDR3 protein: CSVVAWQGADTEAFF; CDR3 DNA: TGCAGCGTTGTAGCATGGCAGGGGGCTGACACTGAAGCTTTCTTT
D gene: TRBD2; J gene: TRBJ2-1; V gene: TRBV29-1; CDR3 protein: CSVEMGTTGGAEQFF; CDR3 DNA: TGCAGCGTTGAAATGGGGACAACCGGGGGGGCTGAGCAGTTCTTC
D gene: TRBD2; J gene: TRBJ2-1; V gene: TRBV4-1; CDR3 protein: CASSQDIAGREQFF; CDR3 DNA: TGCGCCAGCAGCCAAGATATAGCGGGTCGTGAGCAGTTCTTC
D gene: TRBD1; J gene: TRBJ1-1; V gene: TRBV7-9; CDR3 protein: CASSSSDRGFGTEAFF; CDR3 DNA: TGTGCCAGCAGCTCGTCCGACAGGGGCTTCGGCACTGAAGCTTTCTTT
D gene: -; J gene: TRBJ2-1; V gene: TRBV30; CDR3 protein: CAWSAGAGRRFF; CDR3 DNA: TGTGCCTGGAGTGCTGGGGCAGGGAGGAGGTTCTTC
D gene: -; J gene: TRBJ1-1; V gene: TRBV4-2; CDR3 protein: CASSPRQNTEAFF; CDR3 DNA: TGTGCCAGCAGCCCCAGGCAGAACACTGAAGCTTTCTTT
D gene: TRBD1; J gene: TRBJ2-2; V gene: TRBV5-1; CDR3 protein: CASSLVGTGRNTGELFF; CDR3 DNA: TGCGCCAGCAGCTTGGTAGGGACAGGGAGAAACACCGGGGAGCTGTTTTTT
D gene: TRBD2; J gene: TRBJ2-1; V gene: TRBV5-1; CDR3 protein: CASSLFTAGGYEQFF; CDR3 DNA: TGCGCCAGCAGCTTGTTTACAGCGGGAGGCTATGAGCAGTTCTTC
D gene: -; J gene: TRBJ2-5; V gene: TRBV15; CDR3 protein: CATSRRPTGHIQETQYF; CDR3 DNA: TGTGCCACCAGCAGAAGACCTACCGGACACATCCAAGAGACCCAGTACTTC
D gene: -; J gene: TRBJ1-2; V gene: TRBV4-1; CDR3 protein: CASSQVGVYGYTF; CDR3 DNA: TGCGCCAGCAGCCAAGTCGGGGTTTATGGCTACACCTTC
D gene: -; J gene: TRBJ1-2; V gene: TRBV15; CDR3 protein: CATSRDGGQIYGYTF; CDR3 DNA: TGTGCCACCAGCAGAGATGGAGGGCAAATCTATGGCTACACCTTC
D gene: -; J gene: TRBJ2-4; V gene: TRBV5-1; CDR3 protein: CASSPTASGDIQYF; CDR3 DNA: TGCGCCAGCAGCCCAACCGCCTCAGGGGACATTCAGTACTTC
D gene: -; J gene: TRBJ2-7; V gene: TRBV29-1; CDR3 protein: CSVEGSGVGEQYF; CDR3 DNA: TGCAGCGTTGAAGGTTCGGGGGTAGGGGAGCAGTACTTC
D gene: -; J gene: TRBJ2-1; V gene: TRBV7-7; CDR3 protein: CASSPPSSYEQFF; CDR3 DNA: TGTGCTAGCAGTCCTCCAAGTAGTTATGAGCAGTTCTTC
D gene: -; J gene: TRBJ1-2; V gene: TRBV4-2; CDR3 protein: CASSLKSQGNYGYTF; CDR3 DNA: TGTGCCAGCAGCCTCAAATCACAGGGAAACTATGGCTACACCTTC
D gene: -; J gene: TRBJ2-3; V gene: TRBV6-5; CDR3 protein: CASSYTAGRGTDTQYF; CDR3 DNA: TGTGCCAGCAGTTACACTGCGGGAAGGGGTACAGATACGCAGTATTTT
D gene: TRBD1; J gene: TRBJ1-5; V gene: TRBV5-1; CDR3 protein: CASSLGDHRGGQPQHF; CDR3 DNA: TGCGCCAGCAGCTTGGGGGACCACAGGGGCGGGCAGCCCCAGCATTTT
D gene: -; J gene: TRBJ1-1; V gene: TRBV30; CDR3 protein: CAWSGEDTEAFF; CDR3 DNA: TGTGCCTGGAGCGGGGAGGACACTGAAGCTTTCTTT
D gene: TRBD1; J gene: TRBJ1-1; V gene: TRBV5-1; CDR3 protein: CASSWDRGPGAFF; CDR3 DNA: TGCGCCAGCAGCTGGGACAGGGGGCCTGGGGCTTTCTTT
D gene: -; J gene: TRBJ2-7; V gene: TRBV6-5; CDR3 protein: CASSYSAGGAYEQYF; CDR3 DNA: TGTGCCAGCAGTTACTCGGCAGGAGGTGCCTACGAGCAGTACTTC
D gene: TRBD2; J gene: TRBJ2-7; V gene: TRBV5-1; CDR3 protein: CASSPGLAGVAYEQYF; CDR3 DNA: TGCGCCAGCAGCCCGGGACTAGCGGGAGTGGCCTACGAGCAGTACTTC
D gene: TRBD1; J gene: TRBJ1-2; V gene: TRBV9; CDR3 protein: CASSAGTGGLGPYGYTF; CDR3 DNA: TGTGCCAGCAGCGCCGGGACAGGGGGGCTCGGGCCCTATGGCTACACCTTC
D gene: TRBD1; J gene: TRBJ2-3; V gene: TRBV5-1; CDR3 protein: CASSTNRGLADTQYF; CDR3 DNA: TGCGCCAGCAGCACTAACAGGGGGCTCGCAGATACGCAGTATTTT
D gene: -; J gene: TRBJ2-4; V gene: TRBV6-1; CDR3 protein: CASTTGGDIQYF; CDR3 DNA: TGTGCCAGCACAACAGGGGGGGACATTCAGTACTTC
D gene: -; J gene: TRBJ2-7; V gene: TRBV5-4; CDR3 protein: CASSPPGGSNEQYF; CDR3 DNA: TGTGCCAGCAGCCCCCCCGGCGGTAGCAACGAGCAGTACTTC
D gene: TRBD1; J gene: TRBJ2-7; V gene: TRBV5-1; CDR3 protein: CASSPYHLLLRGLKEQYF; CDR3 DNA: TGCGCCAGCAGCCCGTACCATTTATTACTCAGGGGGCTAAAAGAGCAGTACTTC
D gene: -; J gene: TRBJ2-2; V gene: TRBV12-2; CDR3 protein: CASRSGNTGELFF; CDR3 DNA: TGTGCAAGTCGGTCCGGGAACACCGGGGAGCTGTTTTTT
D gene: TRBD2; J gene: TRBJ2-7; V gene: TRBV27; CDR3 protein: CASSTSSVAGVVYF; CDR3 DNA: TGTGCCAGCAGTACATCTTCGGTAGCGGGAGTAGTGTACTTC
D gene: -; J gene: TRBJ2-1; V gene: TRBV6-5; CDR3 protein: CASSTETTDNEQFF; CDR3 DNA: TGTGCCAGCAGTACGGAGACTACCGACAATGAGCAGTTCTTC
D gene: -; J gene: TRBJ1-5; V gene: TRBV4-1; CDR3 protein: CASSQAEVLNQPQHF; CDR3 DNA: TGCGCCAGCAGCCAAGCTGAGGTTCTCAATCAGCCCCAGCATTTT